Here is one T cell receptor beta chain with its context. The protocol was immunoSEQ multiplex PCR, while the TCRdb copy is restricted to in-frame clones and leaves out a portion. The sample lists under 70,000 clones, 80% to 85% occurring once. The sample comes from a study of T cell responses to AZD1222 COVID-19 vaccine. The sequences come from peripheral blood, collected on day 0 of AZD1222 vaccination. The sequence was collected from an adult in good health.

The CDR3 sequence is CASSRQGSGNEQFF. CDR3 in DNA: TGTGCCAGCTCACGACAGGGGAGTGGCAATGAGCAGTTCTTC. The rearrangement joins TRBV18 to TRBJ2-1, with TRBD1 identical over 8 bases. From germline, CDR1 is KGHSH and CDR2 LQKENI. The CDR3 is 14 residues long. J lost 6 bases, V lost 4 bases, and 5 bases had no gene match.